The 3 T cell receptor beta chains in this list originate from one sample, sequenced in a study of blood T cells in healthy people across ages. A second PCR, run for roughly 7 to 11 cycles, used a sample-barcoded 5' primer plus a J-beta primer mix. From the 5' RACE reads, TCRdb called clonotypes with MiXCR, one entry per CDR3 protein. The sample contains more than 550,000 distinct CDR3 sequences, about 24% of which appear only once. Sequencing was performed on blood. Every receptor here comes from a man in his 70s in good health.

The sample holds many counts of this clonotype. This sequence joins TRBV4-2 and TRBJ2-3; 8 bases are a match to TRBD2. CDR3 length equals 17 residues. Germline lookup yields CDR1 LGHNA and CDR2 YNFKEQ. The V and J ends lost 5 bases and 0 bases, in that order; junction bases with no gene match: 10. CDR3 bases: TGTGCCAGCAGCTTCCTCCGGGGGGGCGGAAGCACAGATACGCAGTATTTT. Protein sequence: CASSFLRGGGSTDTQYF.

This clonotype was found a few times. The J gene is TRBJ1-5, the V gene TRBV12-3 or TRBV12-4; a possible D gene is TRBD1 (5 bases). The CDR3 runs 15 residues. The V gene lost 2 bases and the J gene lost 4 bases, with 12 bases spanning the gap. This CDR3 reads CASSLRGLVNQPQHF. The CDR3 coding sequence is TGTGCCAGCAGTTTAAGGGGACTCGTTAATCAGCCCCAGCATTTT.

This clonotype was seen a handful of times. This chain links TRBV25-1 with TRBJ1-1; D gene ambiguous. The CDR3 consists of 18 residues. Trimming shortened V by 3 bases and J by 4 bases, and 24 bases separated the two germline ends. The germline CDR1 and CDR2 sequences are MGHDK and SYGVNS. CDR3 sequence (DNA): TGTGCCAGCAGTGAGAGACGGCAGGTAAAACACCGGCCCACTGAAGCTTTCTTT. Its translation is CASSERRQVKHRPTEAFF.